These T cell receptor beta chains were read from a single sample in a study of T cells in Graves' hyperthyroidism and ophthalmopathy. MiXCR was run by TCRdb on the multiplex PCR reads, yielding one entry per CDR3 protein. Of hundreds of thousands of distinct CDR3 sequences in the sample, roughly a third were seen once. The sample comprised blood. All receptors come from a woman between 40 and 50 years old with Graves' hyperthyroidism. The CDR3 runs from the conserved cysteine through the conserved F or W. The D gene is left open where the match is weak. The size field is filled for only some rows; it gives once, few, many or a size class.

cdr3_aa | cdr3_nt | j_call | cdr3_length | clone_size | d_call | v_call
CASSSSKGSSGANVLTF | TGCGCCAGCAGCTCGTCAAAGGGGTCGTCTGGGGCCAACGTCCTGACTTTC | TRBJ2-6 | 17 | . | . | TRBV5-5
CASSLGPLEGYTF | TGTGCCAGCAGCTTAGGACCCTTGGAGGGCTACACCTTC | TRBJ1-2 | 13 | many | . | TRBV7-9
CASSESLGRKETQYF | TGTGCCAGCAGTGAAAGCTTGGGACGGAAAGAGACCCAGTACTTC | TRBJ2-5 | 15 | . | . | TRBV6-6
CSLTDGRNEQFF | TGCAGCTTGACGGACGGCCGCAATGAGCAGTTCTTC | TRBJ2-1 | 12 | . | . | TRBV29-1
CASSSLLAAQETQYF | TGTGCCAGCAGCTCGCTACTAGCAGCTCAAGAGACCCAGTACTTC | TRBJ2-5 | 15 | . | . | TRBV2
CASSRDRVNSPLHF | TGTGCCAGCAGTCGGGACAGGGTGAATTCACCCCTCCACTTT | TRBJ1-6 | 14 | many | TRBD1 | TRBV11-2
CASNQPGEAFF | TGTGCCAGCAACCAGCCAGGAGAAGCTTTCTTT | TRBJ1-1 | 11 | many | . | TRBV5-5
CASRAQGSTEAFF | TGTGCCAGCAGAGCCCAGGGGAGCACTGAAGCTTTCTTT | TRBJ1-1 | 13 | many | . | TRBV9
CASRETRLAVTYEQFF | TGTGCCAGCAGAGAGACTCGACTAGCGGTGACCTACGAGCAGTTCTTC | TRBJ2-1 | 16 | . | TRBD2 | TRBV6-4
CASSELATTSYEQYF | TGCGCCAGCAGTGAGCTGGCTACCACCTCCTACGAGCAGTACTTC | TRBJ2-7 | 15 | . | . | TRBV19
CASSFTYPPPQHF | TGTGCCAGCAGTTTCACTTACCCGCCGCCCCAGCATTTT | TRBJ1-5 | 13 | few | . | TRBV6-1
CASSPGLTNTEAFF | TGTGCCAGCAGCCCAGGCCTCACGAACACTGAAGCTTTCTTT | TRBJ1-1 | 14 | many | . | TRBV9
CASRGTGTMAQHF | TGTGCCAGCAGGGGGACAGGGACGATGGCCCAGCATTTT | TRBJ1-5 | 13 | once | TRBD1 | TRBV2
CASSRQGGSGYTF | TGTGCCAGCAGTCGACAGGGAGGTAGTGGCTACACCTTC | TRBJ1-2 | 13 | many | TRBD1 | TRBV12-3/TRBV12-4
CASTSGFGETGELFF | TGTGCCAGCACCTCCGGATTCGGGGAAACCGGGGAGCTGTTTTTT | TRBJ2-2 | 15 | few | . | TRBV11-3
CSAGLTPNTGELFF | TGCAGTGCTGGATTGACCCCGAACACCGGGGAGCTGTTTTTT | TRBJ2-2 | 14 | . | . | TRBV20-1
CASSFDRVEKLFF | TGTGCCAGCAGTTTCGACAGGGTAGAAAAACTGTTTTTT | TRBJ1-4 | 13 | . | TRBD1 | TRBV7-2
CASSFIGAPYEQYF | TGTGCCAGCAGCTTCATTGGGGCACCTTACGAGCAGTACTTC | TRBJ2-7 | 14 | . | . | TRBV5-4
CASSHYTSYEQYF | TGTGCCAGCAGCCATTACACCTCCTACGAGCAGTACTTC | TRBJ2-7 | 13 | many | . | TRBV14
CSVSTGGGSSYEQYF | TGCAGCGTTTCTACAGGGGGGGGAAGCTCCTACGAGCAGTACTTC | TRBJ2-7 | 15 | . | . | TRBV29-1
CASSQADRGELFF | TGCGCCAGCAGCCAAGCGGACAGGGGGGAGCTGTTTTTT | TRBJ2-2 | 13 | . | TRBD1 | TRBV5-1
CASGGTGTSYNSPLHF | TGTGCTAGTGGGGGAACCGGGACATCCTATAATTCACCCCTCCACTTT | TRBJ1-6 | 16 | . | . | TRBV12-5
CSAYQNTGELFF | TGCAGCGCCTACCAGAACACCGGGGAGCTGTTTTTT | TRBJ2-2 | 12 | many | . | TRBV29-1
CASSQTGSHGYTF | TGTGCCAGCAGCCAGACAGGGAGCCATGGCTACACCTTC | TRBJ1-2 | 13 | . | TRBD1 | TRBV9
CASSAGTEGTEAFF | TGCGCCAGCAGCGCCGGGACTGAGGGGACTGAAGCTTTCTTT | TRBJ1-1 | 14 | few | . | TRBV5-1
CASRPRVHTGELFF | TGTGCCAGCAGGCCACGGGTCCACACCGGGGAGCTGTTTTTT | TRBJ2-2 | 14 | . | . | TRBV7-3
CATGQENRSEQYF | TGTGCCACCGGACAGGAGAATCGCAGCGAGCAGTACTTC | TRBJ2-7 | 13 | . | TRBD1 | TRBV10-3
CASSYSYGTKNTEAFF | TGTGCCAGCAGTTACTCGTACGGGACAAAAAACACTGAAGCTTTCTTT | TRBJ1-1 | 16 | . | . | TRBV6-5
CASSEYNQGYTF | TGTGCCAGCAGTGAATATAACCAGGGCTACACCTTC | TRBJ1-2 | 12 | many | . | TRBV25-1
CASSIPYTTGDYGYTF | TGTGCCAGCAGCATTCCCTATACGACAGGGGACTATGGCTACACCTTC | TRBJ1-2 | 16 | many | TRBD1 | TRBV7-9
CSVMAGQVSGNTIYF | TGCAGCGTCATGGCGGGACAGGTCTCTGGAAACACCATATATTTT | TRBJ1-3 | 15 | many | TRBD1 | TRBV29-1
CASSIGGGQTQHF | TGTGCCAGTAGTATAGGAGGCGGGCAGACCCAGCATTTT | TRBJ1-5 | 13 | few | . | TRBV19
CASSIRHDDYEQYF | TGTGCCAGTAGTATCCGCCACGACGACTACGAGCAGTACTTC | TRBJ2-7 | 14 | . | . | TRBV19
CASSYLGGGNYGYTF | TGTGCCAGCAGTTACCTTGGAGGGGGCAACTATGGCTACACCTTC | TRBJ1-2 | 15 | few | TRBD1 | TRBV6-6
CASSLGGTSGKNEQYF | TGCGCCAGCAGCCTAGGGGGGACTTCTGGCAAAAACGAGCAGTACTTC | TRBJ2-7 | 16 | . | . | TRBV4-1
CASSQSRGGGRQPQHF | TGCGCCAGCAGCCAATCCCGGGGAGGGGGACGACAGCCCCAGCATTTT | TRBJ1-5 | 16 | few | . | TRBV4-1
CSAPPRGRESSYEQYF | TGCAGTGCTCCCCCCCGGGGGCGGGAAAGCTCCTACGAGCAGTACTTC | TRBJ2-7 | 16 | few | . | TRBV20-1
CASTSGLGNTGELFF | TGTGCTAGCACCTCAGGCCTAGGGAACACCGGGGAGCTGTTTTTT | TRBJ2-2 | 15 | many | . | TRBV7-7
CSVERTDSYNEQFF | TGCAGCGTTGAACGGACAGATTCTTACAATGAGCAGTTCTTC | TRBJ2-1 | 14 | . | . | TRBV29-1
CASSFWVANTGELFF | TGTGCCAGCAGCTTCTGGGTCGCGAACACCGGGGAGCTGTTTTTT | TRBJ2-2 | 15 | few | . | TRBV11-2
CASSQFKGASNYGYTF | TGCGCCAGCAGCCAATTTAAGGGGGCATCGAACTATGGCTACACCTTC | TRBJ1-2 | 16 | few | TRBD1 | TRBV4-3
CASSLGGSLNSGNTIYF | TGTGCCAGCAGCTTAGGTGGCAGCCTTAACTCTGGAAACACCATATATTTT | TRBJ1-3 | 17 | many | . | TRBV7-9
CASNRDSPLHF | TGTGCCAGCAATAGGGATTCACCCCTCCACTTT | TRBJ1-6 | 11 | . | . | TRBV2
CASSQEDRVSTGELFF | TGCGCCAGCAGCCAAGAAGACAGGGTGAGCACCGGGGAGCTGTTTTTT | TRBJ2-2 | 16 | few | TRBD1 | TRBV4-1
CAISDGRGPQPQHF | TGTGCCATCAGTGACGGCCGTGGTCCCCAGCCCCAGCATTTT | TRBJ1-5 | 14 | many | . | TRBV10-3
CASSPLRPQHF | TGTGCCAGCAGCCCCCTTCGGCCCCAGCATTTT | TRBJ1-5 | 11 | many | . | TRBV7-8
CASSQVGPQQETQYF | TGCGCCAGCAGCCAAGTAGGACCACAACAAGAGACCCAGTACTTC | TRBJ2-5 | 15 | few | . | TRBV4-3
CASSIGEGGYTF | TGTGCCAGCAGTATCGGGGAGGGTGGCTACACCTTC | TRBJ1-2 | 12 | once | . | TRBV25-1
CASSSQGVGGNTIYF | TGTGCCAGCAGCTCTCAGGGTGTAGGGGGAAACACCATATATTTT | TRBJ1-3 | 15 | . | . | TRBV7-8
CASSIDWDTMGQPQHF | TGTGCCAGTAGTATAGATTGGGACACTATGGGTCAGCCCCAGCATTTT | TRBJ1-5 | 16 | many | . | TRBV19
CASSRQGGNSPLHF | TGTGCCAGCAGCCGACAGGGAGGGAATTCACCCCTCCACTTT | TRBJ1-6 | 14 | many | TRBD1 | TRBV7-9
CASEHPPRNNEQYF | TGTGCCAGCGAACACCCCCCCCGCAACAACGAGCAGTACTTC | TRBJ2-7 | 14 | few | . | TRBV6-2/TRBV6-3
CASSLTGLGEQYF | TGTGCTAGCAGCTTGACAGGGCTCGGCGAGCAGTACTTC | TRBJ2-7 | 13 | many | TRBD1 | TRBV7-7
CASSSGSSGHGYTF | TGTGCCAGCAGCTCCGGCTCCTCAGGGCATGGCTACACCTTC | TRBJ1-2 | 14 | few | . | TRBV7-2